The entry below gives a single T cell receptor beta chain sequence along with its context. Its antigen is unidentified. The data originate from a study of healthy donors' naive CD4 and CD8 T cells. Study-level information: Three donor age groups were sampled: 20-25, 40-50 and 60-70 years; half female. A new alpha primer set targeted every functional IMGT alpha variant.

Study-wide findings and caveats: A reported CD4+/CD8+ bias affected most V and J genes in naive cells.

Starting from around 500 ng of total RNA, TCR libraries were made with linear amplification. In the source study's methods: Roughly 5 healthy donors contributed approximately 78,000 sequenced TCR alpha transcripts. TCRdb re-called the reads with MiXCR, one entry per CDR3 protein. These V and J calls derive from TCRdb rather than the authors' analysis. The sample lists around 200,000 distinct CDR3 sequences; 65% to 80% were seen once. Source material: naive CD4+ and CD8+ T cells sorted from blood, pooled from several donors. The receptor comes from a pool of human donors in good health; the sample pools cells from several healthy donors.

The CDR3 coding sequence is TGTGCCAGCCGTTTAGAAGCGGGAATGGCCTCGGAGACCTTC. This sequence encodes CASRLEAGMASETF. The chain carries TRBV6-2 or TRBV6-3 and TRBJ1-2, with D hard to call. Looked up from germline, CDR1 is MNHEY and CDR2 is SVGEGT. Trimming removed 8 bases at V and 14 bases at J, with 27 bases between. The CDR3 length is 14 residues.